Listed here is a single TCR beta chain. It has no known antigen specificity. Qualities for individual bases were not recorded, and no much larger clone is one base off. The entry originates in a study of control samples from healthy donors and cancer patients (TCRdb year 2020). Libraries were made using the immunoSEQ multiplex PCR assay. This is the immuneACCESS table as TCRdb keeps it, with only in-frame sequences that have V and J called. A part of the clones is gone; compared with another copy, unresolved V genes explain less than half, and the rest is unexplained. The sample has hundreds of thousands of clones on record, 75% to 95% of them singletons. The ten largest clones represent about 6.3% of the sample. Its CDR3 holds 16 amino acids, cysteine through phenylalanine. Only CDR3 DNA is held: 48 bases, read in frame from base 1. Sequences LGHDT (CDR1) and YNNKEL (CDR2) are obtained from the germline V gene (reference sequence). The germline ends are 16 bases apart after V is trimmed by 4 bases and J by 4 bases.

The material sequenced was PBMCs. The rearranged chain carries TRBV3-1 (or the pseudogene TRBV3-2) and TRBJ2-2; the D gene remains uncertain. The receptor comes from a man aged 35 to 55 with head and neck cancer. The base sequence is TGTGCCAGCAGCCCCTCGCTGACCTGGCCCACCGGGGAGCTGTTTTTT. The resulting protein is CASSPSLTWPTGELFF.